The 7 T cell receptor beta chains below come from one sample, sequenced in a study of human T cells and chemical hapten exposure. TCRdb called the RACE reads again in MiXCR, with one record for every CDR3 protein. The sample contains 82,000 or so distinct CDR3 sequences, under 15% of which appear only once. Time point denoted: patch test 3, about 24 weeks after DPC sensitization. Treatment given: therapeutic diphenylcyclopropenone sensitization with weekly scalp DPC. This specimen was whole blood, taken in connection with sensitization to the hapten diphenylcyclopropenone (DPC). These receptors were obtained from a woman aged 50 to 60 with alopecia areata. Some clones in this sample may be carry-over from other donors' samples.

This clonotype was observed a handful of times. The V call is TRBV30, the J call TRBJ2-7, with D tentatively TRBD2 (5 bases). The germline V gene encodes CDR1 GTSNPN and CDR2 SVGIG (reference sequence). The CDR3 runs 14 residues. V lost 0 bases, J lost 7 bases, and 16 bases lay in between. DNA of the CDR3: TGTGCCTGGAGTGTACTTGTCGGCGAGGGAGAGCAGTACTTC. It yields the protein CAWSVLVGEGEQYF.

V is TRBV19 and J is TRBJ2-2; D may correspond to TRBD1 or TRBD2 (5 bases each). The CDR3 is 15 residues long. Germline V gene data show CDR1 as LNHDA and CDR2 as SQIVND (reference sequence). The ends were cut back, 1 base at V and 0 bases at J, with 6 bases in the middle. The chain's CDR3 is CASSIVGANTGELFF. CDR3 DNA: TGTGCCAGTAGTATAGTGGGGGCGAACACCGGGGAGCTGTTTTTT. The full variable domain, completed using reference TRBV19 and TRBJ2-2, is DGGITQSPKYLFRKEGQNVTLSCEQNLNHDAMYWYRQDPGQGLRLIYYSQIVNDFQKGDIAEGYSVSREKKESFPLTVTSAQKNPTAFYLCASSIVGANTGELFFGEGSRLTVL.

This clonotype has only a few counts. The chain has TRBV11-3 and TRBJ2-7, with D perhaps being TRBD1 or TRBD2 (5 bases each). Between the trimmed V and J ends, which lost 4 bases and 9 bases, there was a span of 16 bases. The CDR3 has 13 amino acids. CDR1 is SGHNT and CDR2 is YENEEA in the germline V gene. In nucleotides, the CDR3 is TGTGCCAGCAGCTCTATTGGGGGAGATGGGCAGTACTTC. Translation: CASSSIGGDGQYF.

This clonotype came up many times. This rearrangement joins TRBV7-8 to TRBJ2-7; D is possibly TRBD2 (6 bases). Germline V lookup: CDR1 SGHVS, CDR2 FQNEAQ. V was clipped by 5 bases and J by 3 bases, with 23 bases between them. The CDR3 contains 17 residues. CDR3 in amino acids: CASSRGTGTAISYEQYF. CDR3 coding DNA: TGTGCCAGCAGCCGAGGGACCGGGACTGCTATCAGCTACGAGCAGTACTTC.

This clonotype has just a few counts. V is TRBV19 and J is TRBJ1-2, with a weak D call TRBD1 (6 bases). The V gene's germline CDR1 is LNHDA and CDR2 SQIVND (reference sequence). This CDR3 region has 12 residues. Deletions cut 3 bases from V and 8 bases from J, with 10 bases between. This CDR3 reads CASSILGAGYTF. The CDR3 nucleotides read TGTGCCAGTAGTATTCTGGGGGCCGGCTACACCTTC.

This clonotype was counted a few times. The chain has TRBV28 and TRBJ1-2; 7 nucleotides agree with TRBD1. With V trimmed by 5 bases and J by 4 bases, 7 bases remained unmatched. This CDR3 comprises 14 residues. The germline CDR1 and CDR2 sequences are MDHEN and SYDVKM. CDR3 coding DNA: TGTGCCAGCAGTCCTATCCGGGACAGCTATGGCTACACCTTC. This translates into CASSPIRDSYGYTF.

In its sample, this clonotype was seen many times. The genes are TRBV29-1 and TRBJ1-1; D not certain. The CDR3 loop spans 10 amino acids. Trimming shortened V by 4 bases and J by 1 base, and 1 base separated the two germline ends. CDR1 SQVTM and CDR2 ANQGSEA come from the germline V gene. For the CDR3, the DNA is TGCAGCGTTGGGAACACTGAAGCTTTCTTT. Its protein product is CSVGNTEAFF.